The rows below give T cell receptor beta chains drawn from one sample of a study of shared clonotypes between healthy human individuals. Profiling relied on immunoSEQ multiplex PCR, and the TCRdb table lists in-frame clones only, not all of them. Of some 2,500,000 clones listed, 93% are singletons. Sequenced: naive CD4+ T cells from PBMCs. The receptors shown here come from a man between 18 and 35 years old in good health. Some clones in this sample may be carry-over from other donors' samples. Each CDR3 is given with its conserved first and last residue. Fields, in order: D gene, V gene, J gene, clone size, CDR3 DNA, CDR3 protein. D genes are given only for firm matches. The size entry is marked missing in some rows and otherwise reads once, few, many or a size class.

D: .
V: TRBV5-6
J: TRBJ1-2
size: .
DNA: TGTGCCAGCTACATCCTAGGGGATAACTATGGCTACACCTTC
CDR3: CASYILGDNYGYTF

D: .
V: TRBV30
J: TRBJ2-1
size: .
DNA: TGTGCCTGGAGTGGACTAGGCATCGACAATGAGCAGTTCTTC
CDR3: CAWSGLGIDNEQFF

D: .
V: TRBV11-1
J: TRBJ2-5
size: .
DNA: TGTGCCAGCAGCCAAGATGTTGCCGGGACAAGCTTACAAGAGACCCAGTACTTC
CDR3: CASSQDVAGTSLQETQYF

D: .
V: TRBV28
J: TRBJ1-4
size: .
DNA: TGTGCCAGCAGCAAGCGGCGCAGGGGAAGCGGAAAACTGTTTTTT
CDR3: CASSKRRRGSGKLFF

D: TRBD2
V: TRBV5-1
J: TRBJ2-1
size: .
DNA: TGCGCCAGCTTCCGCGGGAGGGACGCCGGTCCCGGTGAGCAGTTCTTC
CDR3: CASFRGRDAGPGEQFF

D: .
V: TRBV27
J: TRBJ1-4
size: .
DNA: TGTGCCAGCAGTTTAGCCCGGGGGCTTGGTAATGAAAAACTGTTTTTT
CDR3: CASSLARGLGNEKLFF

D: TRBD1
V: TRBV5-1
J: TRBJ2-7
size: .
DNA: TGCGCCAGCAGCTTGGGAGGGGGCGTGGAATACGAGCAGTACTTC
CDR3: CASSLGGGVEYEQYF

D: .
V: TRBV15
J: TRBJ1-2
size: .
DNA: TGTGCCACCAGCGACCGGGGGGCGTTGCTGCTTAACTATGGCTACACCTTC
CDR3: CATSDRGALLLNYGYTF

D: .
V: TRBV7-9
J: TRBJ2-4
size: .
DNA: TGTGCCAGCAGCTTAGTTAGACGCGACAAAAACATTCAGTACTTC
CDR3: CASSLVRRDKNIQYF

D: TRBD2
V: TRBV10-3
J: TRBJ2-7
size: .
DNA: TGTGCCATCAGTACTAGCGGAGTCGTCTACGAGCAGTACTTC
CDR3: CAISTSGVVYEQYF

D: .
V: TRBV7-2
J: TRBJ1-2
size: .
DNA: TGTGCCAGCAGCTTAGCCATCGGAGCGGAGGGCATCAGCTTC
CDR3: CASSLAIGAEGISF

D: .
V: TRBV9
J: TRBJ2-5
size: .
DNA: TGTGCCAGCAGCGTAGACGTCCCCGGAGAGACCCAGTACTTC
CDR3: CASSVDVPGETQYF

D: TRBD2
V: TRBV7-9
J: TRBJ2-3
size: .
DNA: TGTGCCAGCAGCTCCGGGTTGGGAGGGCGCGGCACAGATACGCAGTATTTT
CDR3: CASSSGLGGRGTDTQYF

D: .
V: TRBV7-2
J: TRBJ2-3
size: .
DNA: TGTGCCAGCAGCTCCCCGTTTGCAACACTCAAAAAACCCACAGATACGCAGTATTTT
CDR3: CASSSPFATLKKPTDTQYF

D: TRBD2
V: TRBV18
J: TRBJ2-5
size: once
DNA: TGTGCCAGCTCACCTACCTTTGGACTAGCTCGAGAGACCCAGTACTTC
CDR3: CASSPTFGLARETQYF

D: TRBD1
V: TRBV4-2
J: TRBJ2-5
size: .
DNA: TGTGCCAGCAGCCGGGACAGGGAGCAAGAGACCCAGTACTTC
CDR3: CASSRDREQETQYF

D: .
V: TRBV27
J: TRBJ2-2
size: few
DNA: TGTGCCAGCAGTTTACTGAGTCGGGGGCGAGCCGGGGAGCTGTTTTTT
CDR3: CASSLLSRGRAGELFF

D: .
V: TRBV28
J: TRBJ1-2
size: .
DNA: TGTGCCAGCAGTACCGGGACCGGGCTTGGCTACACCTTC
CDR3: CASSTGTGLGYTF